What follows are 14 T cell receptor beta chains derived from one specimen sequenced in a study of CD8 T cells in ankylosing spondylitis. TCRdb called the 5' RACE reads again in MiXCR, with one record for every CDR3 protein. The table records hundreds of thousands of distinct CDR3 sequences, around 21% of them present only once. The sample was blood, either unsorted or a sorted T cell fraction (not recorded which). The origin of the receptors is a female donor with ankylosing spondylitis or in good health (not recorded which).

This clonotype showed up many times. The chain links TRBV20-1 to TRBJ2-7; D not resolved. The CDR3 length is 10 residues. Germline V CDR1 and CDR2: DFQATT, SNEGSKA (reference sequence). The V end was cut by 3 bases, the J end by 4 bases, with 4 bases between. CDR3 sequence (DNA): TGCAGTGCTAGCGTATACGAGCAGTACTTC. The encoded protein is CSASVYEQYF.

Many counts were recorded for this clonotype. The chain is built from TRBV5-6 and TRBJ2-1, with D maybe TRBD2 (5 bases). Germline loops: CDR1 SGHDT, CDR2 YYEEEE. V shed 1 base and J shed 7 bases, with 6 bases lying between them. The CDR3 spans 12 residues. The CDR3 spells CASSLPGNEQFF. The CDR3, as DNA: TGTGCCAGCAGCTTGCCGGGGAATGAGCAGTTCTTC.

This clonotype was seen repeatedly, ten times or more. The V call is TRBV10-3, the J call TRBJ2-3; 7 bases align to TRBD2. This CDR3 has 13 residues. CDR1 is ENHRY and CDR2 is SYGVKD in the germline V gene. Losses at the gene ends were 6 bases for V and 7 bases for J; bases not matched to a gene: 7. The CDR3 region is CAIRAGDGYTQYF. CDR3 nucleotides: TGTGCCATCAGGGCGGGAGACGGGTATACGCAGTATTTT.

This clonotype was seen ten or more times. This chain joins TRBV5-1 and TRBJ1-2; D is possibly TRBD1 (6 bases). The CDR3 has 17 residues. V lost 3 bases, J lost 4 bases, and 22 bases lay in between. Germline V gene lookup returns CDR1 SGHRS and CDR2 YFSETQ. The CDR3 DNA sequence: TGCGCCAGCAGCTCTTCACCTAGCAGGGGACCGCTCTATGGCTACACCTTC. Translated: CASSSSPSRGPLYGYTF.

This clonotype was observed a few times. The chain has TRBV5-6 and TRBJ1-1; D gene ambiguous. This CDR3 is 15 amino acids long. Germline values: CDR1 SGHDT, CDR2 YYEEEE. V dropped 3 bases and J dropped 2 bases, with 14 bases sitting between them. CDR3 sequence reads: CASSSIYSLNTEAFF. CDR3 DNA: TGTGCCAGCAGCTCAATCTACAGCTTAAACACTGAAGCTTTCTTT.

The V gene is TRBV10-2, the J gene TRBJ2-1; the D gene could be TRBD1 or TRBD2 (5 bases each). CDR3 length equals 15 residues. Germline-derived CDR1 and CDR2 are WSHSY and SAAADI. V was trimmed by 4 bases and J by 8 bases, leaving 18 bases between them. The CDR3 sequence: CASSARGLQPDEQFF. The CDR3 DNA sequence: TGCGCCAGCAGTGCCCGGGGCCTCCAGCCCGATGAGCAGTTCTTC.

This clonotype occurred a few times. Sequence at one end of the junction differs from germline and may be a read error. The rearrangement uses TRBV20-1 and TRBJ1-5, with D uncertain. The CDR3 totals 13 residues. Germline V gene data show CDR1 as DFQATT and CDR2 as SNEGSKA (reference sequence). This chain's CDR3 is CSARALSNQPQHF. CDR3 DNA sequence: TGCAGTGCCAGAGCGCTTAGCAATCAGCCCCAGCATTTT.

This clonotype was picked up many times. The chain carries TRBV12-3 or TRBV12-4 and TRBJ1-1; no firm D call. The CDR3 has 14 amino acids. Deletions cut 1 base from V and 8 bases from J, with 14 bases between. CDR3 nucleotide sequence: TGTGCCAGCAGTTTAGGAGGGAAGGACGGCGAAGCTTTCTTT. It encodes CASSLGGKDGEAFF.

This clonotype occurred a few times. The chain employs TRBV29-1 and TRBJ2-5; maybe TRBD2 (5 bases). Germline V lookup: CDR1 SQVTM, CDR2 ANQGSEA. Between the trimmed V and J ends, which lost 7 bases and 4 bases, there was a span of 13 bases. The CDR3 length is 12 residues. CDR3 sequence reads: CSARTGPETQYF. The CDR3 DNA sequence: TGCAGCGCTAGGACTGGCCCAGAGACCCAGTACTTC.

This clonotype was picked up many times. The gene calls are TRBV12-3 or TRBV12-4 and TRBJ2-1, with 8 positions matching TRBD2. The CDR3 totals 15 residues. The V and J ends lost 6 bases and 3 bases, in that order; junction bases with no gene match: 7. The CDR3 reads CASSPGLGYYNEQFF. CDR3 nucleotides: TGTGCCAGCAGCCCGGGACTAGGTTACTACAATGAGCAGTTCTTC.

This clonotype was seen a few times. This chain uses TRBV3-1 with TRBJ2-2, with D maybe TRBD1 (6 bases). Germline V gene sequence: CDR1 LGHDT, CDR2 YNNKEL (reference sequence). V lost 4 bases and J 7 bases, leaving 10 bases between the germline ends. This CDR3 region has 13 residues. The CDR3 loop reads CASSPIQGGELFF. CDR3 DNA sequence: TGTGCCAGCAGCCCAATACAGGGCGGGGAGCTGTTTTTT.

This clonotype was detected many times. DNA of the CDR3: TGTGCCAGCAGACCAGCAAAGAACACTGAAGCTTTCTTT. Translated, it gives CASRPAKNTEAFF. The chain is built from TRBV12-3 or TRBV12-4 and TRBJ1-1, with unresolved D. This CDR3 comprises 13 residues. V lost 6 bases, J lost 1 base, and 9 bases lay in between.

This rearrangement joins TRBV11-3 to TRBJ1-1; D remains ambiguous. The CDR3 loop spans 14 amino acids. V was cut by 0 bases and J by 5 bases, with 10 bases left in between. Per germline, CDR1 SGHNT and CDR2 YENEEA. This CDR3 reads CASSLDGVETEAFF. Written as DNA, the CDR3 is TGTGCCAGCAGCTTAGACGGGGTCGAGACTGAAGCTTTCTTT. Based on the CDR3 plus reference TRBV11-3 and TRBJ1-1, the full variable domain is EAGVVQSPRYKIIEKKQPVAFWCNPISGHNTLYWYLQNLGQGPELLIRYENEEAVDDSQLPKDRFSAERLKGVDSTLKIQPAELGDSAVYLCASSLDGVETEAFFGQGTRLTVV.

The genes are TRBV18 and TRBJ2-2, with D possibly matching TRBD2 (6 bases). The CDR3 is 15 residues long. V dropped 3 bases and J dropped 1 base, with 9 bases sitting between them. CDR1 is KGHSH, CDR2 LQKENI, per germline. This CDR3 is CASSPGGMNTGELFF. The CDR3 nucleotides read TGTGCCAGCTCACCTGGCGGGATGAACACCGGGGAGCTGTTTTTT.